This T cell receptor beta chain was documented in a study of vaccination and CD4 T cells after COVID-19. The overall study: Stimulation used overlapping spike peptides from SARS-CoV-2, HCoV-NL63, HCoV-OC43 and HCoV-229E.

Treatment of the sample: approximately 10-day PBMC culture with coronavirus spike peptide pools or control peptides (ViraFEST assay). To note about this clonotype: What it binds is unknown.

The CDR3 contains 14 residues. Germline assignment: CDR1 WSHSY and CDR2 SAAADI. An Oncomine TCR Beta short-read assay was used to sequence the DNA from cultured CD4+ T cells. One entry per CDR3 protein results from TCRdb running MiXCR on the PCR reads. Among about 12,000 distinct CDR3 sequences listed, around 35% were seen once. The J gene is TRBJ2-3, the V gene TRBV10-2; D might be TRBD2 (5 bases). The TCR originated in a human donor with COVID-19. Material: cultured CD4+ T cells from blood. The CDR3 sequence is CVSSAQGLTDTQYF. The CDR3 region has the DNA TGCGTTAGTAGCGCGCAAGGACTCACAGATACGCAGTATTTT.